The 25 T cell receptor beta chains below come from one sample, sequenced in a study of cytomegalovirus exposure and HLA in healthy donors. The data were produced by immunoSEQ multiplex PCR, yet TCRdb's version contains in-frame clones alone and is incomplete. Here the sample spans about 110,000 clones, approximately 87% being singletons. The sample was PBMCs. Receptor source: a woman aged 30 to 39 in good health and CMV-seropositive.

This clone was observed a single time. The chain has TRBV4-3 and TRBJ1-1; D unclear. Trimming removed 0 bases at V and 11 bases at J, with 16 bases between. CDR1 and CDR2 from the germline V gene are LGHNA and YSLEER. The CDR3 is 14 amino acids. The CDR3 nucleotides read TGCGCCAGCAGCCAAGATACGCGATTCGGGTCGGCTTTCTTT. Amino acid sequence: CASSQDTRFGSAFF.

The chain combines TRBV30 with TRBJ2-1; 14 nucleotides line up with TRBD2. J was trimmed by 6 bases and V by 5 bases; bases with no gene match: 0. This CDR3 region has 13 residues. Germline V CDR1 and CDR2: GTSNPN, SVGIG (reference sequence). CDR3 sequence: CAWGLAGGNEQFF. The DNA of the CDR3 is TGTGCCTGGGGACTAGCGGGAGGCAATGAGCAGTTCTTC.

The rearrangement uses TRBV2 and TRBJ2-1; the D gene is possibly TRBD1 (5 bases). Germline lookup yields CDR1 SNHLY and CDR2 FYNNEI. V gave up 6 bases and J gave up 4 bases, with 10 bases separating them. This CDR3 region has 13 residues. CDR3 sequence: CASRTVEYNEQFF. The CDR3 DNA reads TGTGCCAGCAGGACAGTTGAATACAATGAGCAGTTCTTC.

The genes are TRBV5-4 and TRBJ2-3, with D possibly matching TRBD2 (6 bases). This CDR3 contains 14 residues. V shed 5 bases and J shed 4 bases, with 14 bases lying between them. The V gene's germline CDR1 is SGHNT and CDR2 YYREEE (reference sequence). CDR3 bases: TGTGCCAGCAGTGCCACTGGAGGGGCAGATACGCAGTATTTT. As protein: CASSATGGADTQYF.

This chain joins TRBV7-2 and TRBJ2-1, with D maybe TRBD2 (5 bases). Germline CDR1 and CDR2: SGHTA and FQGNSA. The length of the CDR3 is 15 residues. V was cut by 1 base and J by 3 bases, with 10 bases left in between. The CDR3 spells CASSLEASSYNEQFF. CDR3 nucleotide sequence: TGTGCCAGCAGCTTAGAGGCTAGCAGCTACAATGAGCAGTTCTTC.

The gene calls are TRBV4-3 and TRBJ1-4; 9 bases line up with TRBD1. The CDR3 totals 18 residues. The germline V gene encodes CDR1 LGHNA and CDR2 YSLEER. The V segment lost 0 bases and the J segment 14 bases; nucleotides outside the gene matches: 19. CDR3 residues: CASSQDSGTGRGRQRLFF. CDR3 bases: TGCGCCAGCAGCCAAGACTCCGGGACAGGGAGGGGTAGACAGCGCCTGTTTTTT.

The chain joins TRBV6-1 to TRBJ1-5; no definite D call. The germline V and J ends were trimmed by 5 bases and 2 bases, with 7 bases remaining between them. This CDR3 region has 13 residues. Germline CDR1 reads MNHNS; CDR2 reads SASEGT. CDR3 sequence: CASSRLGNQPQHF. The CDR3 DNA follows: TGTGCCAGCAGTAGACTTGGCAATCAGCCCCAGCATTTT.

The chain is built from TRBV4-1 and TRBJ2-1, with 11 bases lining up with TRBD2. Germline V CDR1 and CDR2: MGHRA, YSYEKL. This CDR3 region has 15 residues. The J segment lost 5 bases and the V segment lost 1 base, leaving 1 base of the junction unmatched. CDR3 sequence reads: CASSQGSGRDNEQFF. The CDR3 DNA reads as TGCGCCAGCAGCCAAGGTAGCGGGAGGGACAATGAGCAGTTCTTC.

The chain employs TRBV6-6 and TRBJ2-5; TRBD2 matches at 7 bases. Germline-derived CDR1 and CDR2 are MNHNY and SVGAGI (reference sequence). The CDR3 is 15 amino acids. Trimming cost V 2 bases and J 0 bases; bases outside gene matches: 3. Written as DNA, the CDR3 is TGTGCCAGCAGTTACCGGCGGGGGAACCAAGAGACCCAGTACTTC. This codes for CASSYRRGNQETQYF.

The chain carries TRBV7-2 and TRBJ2-1; 12 bases are a match to TRBD2. The CDR3 extends over 17 amino acids. Germline V gives CDR1 SGHTA, CDR2 FQGNSA. Trimming cost V 5 bases and J 0 bases; bases outside gene matches: 5. In nucleotides, the CDR3 is TGTGCCAGCAGCACCCCTAGCGGGGGGGCCTCCTACAATGAGCAGTTCTTC. It yields the protein CASSTPSGGASYNEQFF.

The V gene is TRBV5-6, the J gene TRBJ2-2; D might be TRBD2 (5 bases). Germline V gene data show CDR1 as SGHDT and CDR2 as YYEEEE. Trimming shortened V by 0 bases and J by 6 bases, and 6 bases separated the two germline ends. The CDR3 is 13 amino acids. The DNA of the CDR3 is TGTGCCAGCAGCTTGGGGCGGGCCGGGGAGCTGTTTTTT. This translates into CASSLGRAGELFF.

The rearrangement joins TRBV19 to TRBJ2-3, with D perhaps matching TRBD1 (7 bases). The V end was cut by 3 bases, the J end by 6 bases, with 19 bases between. The CDR3 extends over 16 amino acids. CDR1 and CDR2 from the germline V gene are LNHDA and SQIVND (reference sequence). This CDR3 is CASSILQGIGGDTQYF. The CDR3 nucleotides read TGTGCCAGTAGTATCCTACAGGGGATCGGAGGGGATACGCAGTATTTT.

The V and J genes are TRBV4-1 and TRBJ2-2, with 9 positions matching TRBD2. The germline V gene has CDR1 MGHRA and CDR2 YSYEKL. This CDR3 spans 20 amino acids. The V and J ends lost 2 bases and 2 bases, in that order; junction bases with no gene match: 15. The CDR3 nucleotides read TGCGCCAGCAGCCAACCCCTTAGGCAGCGGGGGGCCCCCAACACCGGGGAGCTGTTTTTT. Translation gives CASSQPLRQRGAPNTGELFF.

V and J are TRBV4-2 and TRBJ2-2; 13 nucleotides align to TRBD2. Germline values: CDR1 LGHNA, CDR2 YNFKEQ. The CDR3 has 15 residues. V was clipped by 8 bases and J by 6 bases; unmatched bases: 6. CDR3 sequence reads: CASGWTSGGAGELFF. In nucleotides, the CDR3 is TGTGCCAGCGGATGGACTAGCGGGGGAGCCGGGGAGCTGTTTTTT.

J is TRBJ1-4 and V is TRBV5-1; tentatively, D is TRBD1 (6 bases). Trimming took 4 bases from V and 0 from J, leaving 13 bases between them. CDR1 and CDR2 from the germline V gene are SGHRS and YFSETQ. The CDR3 is 16 residues long. CDR3 sequence (DNA): TGCGCCAGCAGCCTCGGGACATATCCAACTAATGAAAAACTGTTTTTT. Its translation is CASSLGTYPTNEKLFF.

V usage is TRBV4-1 and J usage is TRBJ2-7; the D gene is possibly TRBD2 (6 bases). CDR1 is MGHRA, CDR2 YSYEKL, per germline. This CDR3 spans 15 amino acids. Deletions cut 8 bases from V and 2 bases from J, with 19 bases between. The CDR3 DNA reads as TGCGCCAGCGAACCGGTGGGGGGAACCACCTACGAGCAGTACTTC. This gives the protein CASEPVGGTTYEQYF.

The chain uses TRBV7-2 and TRBJ2-7; D gene uncertain. CDR3 length: 14 residues. V was trimmed by 6 bases and J by 3 bases, leaving 15 bases between them. CDR1 and CDR2 from the germline V gene are SGHTA and FQGNSA. In DNA form, the CDR3 reads TGTGCCAGCAGACTGGGCCAGCCCTACTACGAGCAGTACTTC. This gives the protein CASRLGQPYYEQYF.

The genes are TRBV28 and TRBJ2-4, with TRBD1 identical over 7 bases. V lost 6 bases to trimming and J lost 0 bases; unmatched junction nucleotides: 8. The CDR3 is 16 amino acids. Germline lookup yields CDR1 MDHEN and CDR2 SYDVKM. The chain's CDR3 is CASSHQTGLAKNIQYF. CDR3 DNA: TGTGCCAGCAGCCATCAGACAGGGCTAGCCAAAAACATTCAGTACTTC.

The V gene is TRBV2, the J gene TRBJ2-6; D is perhaps TRBD2 (5 bases). V lost 10 bases, J lost 2 bases, and 15 bases lay in between. The CDR3 has 15 residues. Germline V lookup: CDR1 SNHLY, CDR2 FYNNEI. The CDR3 protein is CATSPGVTGANVLTF. In DNA form, the CDR3 reads TGTGCCACCTCTCCCGGGGTTACTGGGGCCAACGTCCTGACTTTC.

J is TRBJ1-1 and V is TRBV5-5; 8 nucleotides align to TRBD1. The CDR3 has 14 amino acids. Germline V CDR1 and CDR2: SGHKS, YYEKEE (reference sequence). J lost 5 bases, V lost 3 bases, and 6 bases had no gene match. The CDR3 DNA follows: TGTGCCAGCAGCTCCACAGGGGGAGGGACTGAAGCTTTCTTT. The encoded protein is CASSSTGGGTEAFF.

The rearrangement joins TRBV27 to TRBJ2-7; D unresolved. V was cut by 0 bases and J by 0 bases, with 9 bases left in between. The germline CDR1 and CDR2 sequences are MNHEY and SMNVEV (reference sequence). The CDR3 has 15 amino acids. Written as DNA, the CDR3 is TGTGCCAGCAGTTTATCGGTCAGGAACTCCTACGAGCAGTACTTC. This codes for CASSLSVRNSYEQYF.

The V call is TRBV30, the J call TRBJ1-3, with TRBD1 matching over 8 bases. The CDR3 runs 15 residues. Per germline, CDR1 GTSNPN and CDR2 SVGIG (reference sequence). Losses at the gene ends were 2 bases for V and 2 bases for J; bases not matched to a gene: 5. CDR3 in DNA: TGTGCCTGGAGTCCACAGGGGGTTCCTGGAAACACCATATATTTT. It specifies CAWSPQGVPGNTIYF.

V is TRBV12-5 and J is TRBJ1-5; D is uncertain. This CDR3 is built from 18 residues. Germline loops: CDR1 LGHNT, CDR2 FRNRAP. Between the trimmed V and J ends, which lost 0 bases and 0 bases, there was a span of 15 bases. The CDR3 protein is CASGLVPLGVISNQPQHF. CDR3 in DNA: TGTGCTAGTGGTTTGGTCCCTTTAGGAGTTATTAGCAATCAGCCCCAGCATTTT.

The chain combines TRBV29-1 with TRBJ2-1; 14 bases fit TRBD2. The CDR3 has 14 amino acids. CDR1 is SQVTM and CDR2 is ANQGSEA in the germline V gene. V trimming: 6 bases; J trimming: 5 bases; junction bases outside the gene matches: 3. CDR3 sequence (DNA): TGCAGCGTGAGGACTAGCGGGAGGCACAATGAGCAGTTCTTC. The encoded protein is CSVRTSGRHNEQFF.

The chain combines TRBV11-2 with TRBJ1-2; TRBD1 is a possible D gene (5 bases). The CDR3 length is 13 residues. Germline values: CDR1 SGHAT, CDR2 FQNNGV. The V and J ends lost 1 base and 8 bases respectively, with 11 bases between them. Here the CDR3 reads CASSLVSGDGYTF. DNA of the CDR3: TGTGCCAGCAGCTTAGTATCGGGGGACGGCTACACCTTC. Drawing the rest from reference TRBV11-2 and TRBJ1-2, the complete variable domain is EAGVAQSPRYKIIEKRQSVAFWCNPISGHATLYWYQQILGQGPKLLIQFQNNGVVDDSQLPKDRFSAERLKGVDSTLKIQPAKLEDSAVYLCASSLVSGDGYTFGSGTRLTVV.